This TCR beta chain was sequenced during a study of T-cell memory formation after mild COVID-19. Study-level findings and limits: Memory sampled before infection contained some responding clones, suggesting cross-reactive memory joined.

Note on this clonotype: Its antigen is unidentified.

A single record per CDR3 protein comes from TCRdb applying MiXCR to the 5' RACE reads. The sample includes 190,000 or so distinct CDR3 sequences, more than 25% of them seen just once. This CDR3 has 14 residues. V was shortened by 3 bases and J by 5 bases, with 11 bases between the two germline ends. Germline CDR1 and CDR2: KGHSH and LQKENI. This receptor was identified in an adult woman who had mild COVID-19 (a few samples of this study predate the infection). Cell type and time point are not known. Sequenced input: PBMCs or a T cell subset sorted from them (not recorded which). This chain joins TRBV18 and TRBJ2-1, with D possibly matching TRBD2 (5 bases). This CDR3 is CASSPSSWDNEQFF. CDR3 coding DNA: TGTGCCAGCTCACCGTCTAGCTGGGACAATGAGCAGTTCTTC.